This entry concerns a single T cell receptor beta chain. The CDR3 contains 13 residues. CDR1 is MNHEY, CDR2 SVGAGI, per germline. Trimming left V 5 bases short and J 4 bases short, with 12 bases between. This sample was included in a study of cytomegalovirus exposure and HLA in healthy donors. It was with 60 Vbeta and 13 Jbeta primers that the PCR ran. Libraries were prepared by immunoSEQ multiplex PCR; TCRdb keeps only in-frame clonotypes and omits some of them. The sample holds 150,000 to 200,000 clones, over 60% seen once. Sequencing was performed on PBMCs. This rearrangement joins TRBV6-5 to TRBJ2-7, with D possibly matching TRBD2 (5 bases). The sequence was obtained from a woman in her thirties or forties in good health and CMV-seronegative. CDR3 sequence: CASSPGKGYEQYF. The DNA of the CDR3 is TGTGCCAGCAGTCCGGGAAAAGGGTACGAGCAGTACTTC.